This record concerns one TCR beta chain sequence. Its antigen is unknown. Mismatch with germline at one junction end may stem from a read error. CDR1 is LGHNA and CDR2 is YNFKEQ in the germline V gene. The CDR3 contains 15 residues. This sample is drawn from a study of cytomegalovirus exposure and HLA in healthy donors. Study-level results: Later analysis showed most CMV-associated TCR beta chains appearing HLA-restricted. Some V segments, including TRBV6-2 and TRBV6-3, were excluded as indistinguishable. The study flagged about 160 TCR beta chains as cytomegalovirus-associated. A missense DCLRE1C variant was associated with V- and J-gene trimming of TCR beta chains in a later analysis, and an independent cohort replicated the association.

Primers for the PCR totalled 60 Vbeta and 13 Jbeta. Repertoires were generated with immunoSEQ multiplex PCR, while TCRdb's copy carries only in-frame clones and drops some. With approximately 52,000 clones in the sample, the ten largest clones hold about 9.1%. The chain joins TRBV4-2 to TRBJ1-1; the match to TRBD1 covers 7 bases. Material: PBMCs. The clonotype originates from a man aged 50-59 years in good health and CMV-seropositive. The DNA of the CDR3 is TGTGCCAGCAGCCAACGGGGGTTAGGGGGCACTGAAGATTTCTTT. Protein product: CASSQRGLGGTEDFF.